Listed below are T cell receptor beta chains from one sample, sequenced in a study of OX40 agonist ivuxolimab in advanced cancers. This table comes from immunoSEQ multiplex PCR, and its TCRdb copy is limited to in-frame clones, with some not included. The table has approximately 80,000 clones, 90% seen once. This specimen consisted of CD4+ or CD8+ T cells sorted from blood, obtained in a trial of the OX40 agonist ivuxolimab. These receptors all stem from an adult with an advanced solid tumor such as melanoma, head and neck, liver or kidney cancer. Both conserved end residues are part of each CDR3. The D gene is left open where the match is weak. Rows may omit the clone size; those that give it use once, few, many or a size class.

D | J | V | size | DNA | CDR3
TRBD1 | TRBJ2-3 | TRBV5-6 | . | TGTGCCAGCAGCTTTTTGGCCACAGGGGTTAGGAGAGATACGCAGTATTTT | CASSFLATGVRRDTQYF
. | TRBJ2-2 | TRBV6-1 | . | TGTGCCAGCAGTGAAGCGGGGGGCTACACCGGGGAGCTGTTTTTT | CASSEAGGYTGELFF
TRBD1 | TRBJ2-1 | TRBV29-1 | . | TGCAGCACTAGTCAGGGGGCGCGCAATGAGCAGTTCTTC | CSTSQGARNEQFF
TRBD1 | TRBJ1-4 | TRBV28 | . | TGTGCCAGCCGAATAAGAGGGGGCAATGAAAAACTGTTTTTT | CASRIRGGNEKLFF
TRBD2 | TRBJ2-3 | TRBV18 | . | TGTGCCAGCTCACCGAAGGGACTAGCGGGGGGGCCTAGCACAGATACGCAGTATTTT | CASSPKGLAGGPSTDTQYF
. | TRBJ1-5 | TRBV11-2 | . | TGTGCCAGCAGCTTAGCGGGGGGCCGACAGCCCCAGCATTTT | CASSLAGGRQPQHF
. | TRBJ2-5 | TRBV10-3 | . | TGTGCCATCAGTGAGTCGATCGGGGGCGGTCAGACCCAGTACTTC | CAISESIGGGQTQYF
. | TRBJ1-5 | TRBV7-6 | . | TGTGCCAGCAGCTTCCCCCTCGGGCCCCAGCATTTT | CASSFPLGPQHF
TRBD1 | TRBJ2-4 | TRBV7-2 | . | TGTGCCAGCAGCTTCCCCGGGACAGTAGGAGTCAAAAACATTCAGTACTTC | CASSFPGTVGVKNIQYF
. | TRBJ1-5 | TRBV10-3 | . | TGTGCCATCAGCCCCGGGACCTTCAATCAGCCCCAGCATTTT | CAISPGTFNQPQHF
TRBD1 | TRBJ1-1 | TRBV4-1 | . | TGCGCCAGCAGCCACTTCGACAGGGTGAACACTGAAGCTTTCTTT | CASSHFDRVNTEAFF
. | TRBJ1-4 | TRBV18 | . | TGTGCCAGCTCATTCGCGGGGGAAAAACTGTTTTTT | CASSFAGEKLFF
TRBD1 | TRBJ2-1 | TRBV5-1 | once | TGCGCCAGCAGCTTCGGGGACAGTACTTACAATGAGCAGTTCTTC | CASSFGDSTYNEQFF
TRBD2 | TRBJ2-3 | TRBV19 | . | TGTGCCAGTAGCGGGACTAGAGTCTCCCCGCAGTATTTT | CASSGTRVSPQYF
. | TRBJ2-2 | TRBV30 | once | TGTGCCTGGAGGGCCAGGGTTACCGGGGAGCTGTTTTTT | CAWRARVTGELFF
TRBD1 | TRBJ2-1 | TRBV30 | . | TGTGCCTGGAGTGTAACAGGGGGCACCTTCGCTGAGCAGTTCTTC | CAWSVTGGTFAEQFF
TRBD2 | TRBJ2-7 | TRBV4-1 | . | TGCGCCAGCAGCCAATTACGGGGGGTCCCGTTCTACGAGCAGTACTTC | CASSQLRGVPFYEQYF
. | TRBJ2-5 | TRBV11-2 | . | TGTGCCAGCAGCTCGTACCAAGAGACCCAGTACTTC | CASSSYQETQYF
TRBD2 | TRBJ2-1 | TRBV6-7 | few | TGTGCCAGCAGCCCCCCCGGGGGGATATACAATGAGCAGTTCTTC | CASSPPGGIYNEQFF
TRBD1 | TRBJ2-3 | TRBV6-1 | once | TGTGCCAGCAGTAATGGACAGGGAATAACAGATACGCAGTATTTT | CASSNGQGITDTQYF
. | TRBJ2-1 | TRBV30 | . | TGTGCCTGGAGAATGACAGGCCTTTACAATGAGCAGTTCTTC | CAWRMTGLYNEQFF
. | TRBJ2-1 | TRBV19 | . | TGTGCCAGTAGTACCCCCGCGGCAGGGTCCAACTACAATGAGCAGTTCTTC | CASSTPAAGSNYNEQFF
. | TRBJ1-5 | TRBV4-2 | . | TGTGCCAGCAGCCAAGATGGCTTAGCGGAAGGCAATCAGCCCCAGCATTTT | CASSQDGLAEGNQPQHF
. | TRBJ2-5 | TRBV9 | once | TGTGCCAGCAGCGTAGCCGGGGCTGGGGAGACCCAGTACTTC | CASSVAGAGETQYF
TRBD1 | TRBJ2-2 | TRBV28 | . | TGTGCCAGCAGCGGACAGGGGGGGTGGACCGGGGAGCTGTTTTTT | CASSGQGGWTGELFF
. | TRBJ1-2 | TRBV4-2 | . | TGTGCCAGCAGCCAAGTGGAAGGGTCTAACTATGGCTACACCTTC | CASSQVEGSNYGYTF
TRBD2 | TRBJ2-3 | TRBV5-4 | . | TGTGCCAGCAGCTTGGTGGCGCGGGGGTACACAGATACGCAGTATTTT | CASSLVARGYTDTQYF
TRBD1 | TRBJ1-4 | TRBV6-5 | . | TGTGCCAGCAGTTACCGGGGACAGGGAACTAATGAAAAACTGTTTTTT | CASSYRGQGTNEKLFF
. | TRBJ1-6 | TRBV27 | once | TGTGCCAGCAGTGGGGACGGCCTGTATAATTCACCCCTCCACTTT | CASSGDGLYNSPLHF
. | TRBJ2-1 | TRBV28 | . | TGTGCCAGCAGTCCAGGACCAACCTCTACACATGAGCAGTTCTTC | CASSPGPTSTHEQFF
TRBD2 | TRBJ2-1 | TRBV6-6 | . | TGTGCCAGCAGCCTCTGGACTAGCGGCGATGAGCAGTTCTTC | CASSLWTSGDEQFF
TRBD2 | TRBJ2-3 | TRBV7-3 | . | TGTGCCAGCAGCCACGGGGGGGCCCGCACAGATACGCAGTATTTT | CASSHGGARTDTQYF
TRBD1 | TRBJ1-5 | TRBV19 | . | TGTGCCAGTAGTATAGCCCCGGGCAGGGGGCGTCAGCCCCAGCATTTT | CASSIAPGRGRQPQHF
. | TRBJ2-7 | TRBV29-1 | . | TGCAGCGTGCGCTTGGGGGGCAGGGAGCAGTACTTC | CSVRLGGREQYF
TRBD1 | TRBJ1-2 | TRBV19 | . | TGTGCCAGTAGCAGGGAGCCGGGACAGAGCTATGGCTACACCTTC | CASSREPGQSYGYTF
. | TRBJ2-2 | TRBV11-2 | . | TGTGCCAGCAGCTTAGAGATCGTCACCGGGGAGCTGTTTTTT | CASSLEIVTGELFF
TRBD1 | TRBJ1-5 | TRBV2 | . | TGTGCCAGCAATCCCGGGACAGGGGTTAATCAGCCCCAGCATTTT | CASNPGTGVNQPQHF
. | TRBJ2-6 | TRBV19 | . | TGTGCCAGTAGCCACCCGGCAACGAGGTCTGGGGCCAACGTCCTGACTTTC | CASSHPATRSGANVLTF
. | TRBJ1-2 | TRBV4-1 | . | TGCGCCAGCAGCAAGGTAGACAACTATGGCTACACCTTC | CASSKVDNYGYTF
TRBD1 | TRBJ1-1 | TRBV6-5 | . | TGTGCCAGCAGTTTCCTCGGACAGGGTGTGTCACGAGCTTTCTTT | CASSFLGQGVSRAFF
. | TRBJ2-1 | TRBV18 | . | TGTGCCAGCTCACCGCTGACTAGTCGGAGCTCCTACAATGAGCAGTTCTTC | CASSPLTSRSSYNEQFF
. | TRBJ1-3 | TRBV6-5 | . | TGTGCCAGCAGTTCAGGGAACTCTGGAAACACCATATATTTT | CASSSGNSGNTIYF
TRBD2 | TRBJ2-3 | TRBV6-6 | . | TGTGCCAGCACAGGACTAGCGGGTTCCACAGATACGCAGTATTTT | CASTGLAGSTDTQYF
. | TRBJ1-1 | TRBV18 | . | TGTGCCAGCTCACCTCAGGGAGGGGTGAACACTGAAGCTTTCTTT | CASSPQGGVNTEAFF
. | TRBJ2-3 | TRBV19 | . | TGTGCCAGTAGTACGGTGGACAGCCGGCGCACAGATACGCAGTATTTT | CASSTVDSRRTDTQYF
. | TRBJ1-5 | TRBV28 | . | TGTGCCACCCTTAAGGACCGCGTCAATCAGCCCCAGCATTTT | CATLKDRVNQPQHF
TRBD1 | TRBJ1-4 | TRBV30 | . | TGTGCCTGGAGTCCCGGGACAGGGTACGAAAAACTGTTTTTT | CAWSPGTGYEKLFF
. | TRBJ2-5 | TRBV18 | . | TGTGCCAGCTCACCCTCCGAGACCCAGTACTTC | CASSPSETQYF
TRBD1 | TRBJ1-5 | TRBV6-6 | . | TGTGCCAGCAGTTACGAGACAGGGGGAAATCAGCCCCAGCATTTT | CASSYETGGNQPQHF
. | TRBJ1-2 | TRBV10-1 | . | TGCGCCAGCAGTGAGTCGAGCAGGGATTATGGCTACACCTTC | CASSESSRDYGYTF
. | TRBJ2-3 | TRBV6-1 | . | TGTGCCAGCAGCGATGGGACCTCCGGACCAGATACGCAGTATTTT | CASSDGTSGPDTQYF